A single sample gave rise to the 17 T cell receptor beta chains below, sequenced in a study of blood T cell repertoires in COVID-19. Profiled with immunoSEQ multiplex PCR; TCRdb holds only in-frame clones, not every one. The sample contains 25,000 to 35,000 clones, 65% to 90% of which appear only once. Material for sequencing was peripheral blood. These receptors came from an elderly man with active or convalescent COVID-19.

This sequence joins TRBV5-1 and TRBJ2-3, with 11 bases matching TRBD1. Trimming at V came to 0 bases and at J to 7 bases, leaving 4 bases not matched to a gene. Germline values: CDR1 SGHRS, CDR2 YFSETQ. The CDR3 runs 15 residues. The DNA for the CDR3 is TGCGCCAGCAGCTTGGCAGGACAGGGGGCGAATACGCAGTATTTT. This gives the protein CASSLAGQGANTQYF. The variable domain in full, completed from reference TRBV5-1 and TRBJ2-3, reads KAGVTQTPRYLIKTRGQQVTLSCSPISGHRSVSWYQQTPGQGLQFLFEYFSETQRNKGNFPGRFSGRQFSNSRSEMNVSTLELGDSALYLCASSLAGQGANTQYFGPGTRLTVL.

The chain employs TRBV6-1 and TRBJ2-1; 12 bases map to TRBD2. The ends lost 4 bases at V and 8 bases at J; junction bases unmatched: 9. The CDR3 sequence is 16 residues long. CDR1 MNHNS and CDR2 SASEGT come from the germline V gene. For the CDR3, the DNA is TGTGCCAGCAGTGCAAATAGGCCTAGCGGGGGGGATGAGCAGTTCTTC. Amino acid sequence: CASSANRPSGGDEQFF.

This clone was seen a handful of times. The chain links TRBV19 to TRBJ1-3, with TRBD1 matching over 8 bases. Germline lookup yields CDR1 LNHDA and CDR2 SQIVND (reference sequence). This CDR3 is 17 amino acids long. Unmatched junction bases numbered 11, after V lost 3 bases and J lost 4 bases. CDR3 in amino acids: CASSITAGGGSGNTIYF. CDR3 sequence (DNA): TGTGCCAGTAGTATCACCGCAGGGGGCGGATCGGGAAACACCATATATTTT.

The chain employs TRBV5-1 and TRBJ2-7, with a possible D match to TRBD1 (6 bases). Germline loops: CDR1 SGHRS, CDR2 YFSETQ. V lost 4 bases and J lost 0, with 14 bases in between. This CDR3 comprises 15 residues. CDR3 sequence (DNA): TGCGCCAGCAGCCTTGCAGGGGTCCGCTCCTACGAGCAGTACTTC. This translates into CASSLAGVRSYEQYF. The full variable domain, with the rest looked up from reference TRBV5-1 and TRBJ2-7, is KAGVTQTPRYLIKTRGQQVTLSCSPISGHRSVSWYQQTPGQGLQFLFEYFSETQRNKGNFPGRFSGRQFSNSRSEMNVSTLELGDSALYLCASSLAGVRSYEQYFGPGTRLTVT.

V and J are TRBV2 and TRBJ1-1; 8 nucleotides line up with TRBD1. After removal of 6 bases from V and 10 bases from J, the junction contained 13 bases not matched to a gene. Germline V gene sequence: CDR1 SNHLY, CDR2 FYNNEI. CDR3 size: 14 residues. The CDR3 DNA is TGTGCCAGCAGCGCAGCCCCTTCAGGGGGCCCAGCTTTCTTT. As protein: CASSAAPSGGPAFF.

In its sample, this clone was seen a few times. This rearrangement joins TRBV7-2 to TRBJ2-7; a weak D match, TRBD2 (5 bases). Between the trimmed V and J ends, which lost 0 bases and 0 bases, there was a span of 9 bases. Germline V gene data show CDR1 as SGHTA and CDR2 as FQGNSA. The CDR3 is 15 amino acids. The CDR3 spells CASSLADYHSYEQYF. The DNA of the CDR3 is TGTGCCAGCAGCTTAGCCGACTACCACTCCTACGAGCAGTACTTC.

The CDR3 coding sequence is TGTGCCAGCAGCCGGGCGGGAGCGGGGACCTACAATGAGCAGTTCTTC. This encodes CASSRAGAGTYNEQFF. The chain carries TRBV11-2 and TRBJ2-1; TRBD2 aligns across 7 bases. V trimming: 5 bases; J trimming: 2 bases; junction bases outside the gene matches: 9. This CDR3 region has 16 residues. Germline CDR1 and CDR2: SGHAT and FQNNGV.

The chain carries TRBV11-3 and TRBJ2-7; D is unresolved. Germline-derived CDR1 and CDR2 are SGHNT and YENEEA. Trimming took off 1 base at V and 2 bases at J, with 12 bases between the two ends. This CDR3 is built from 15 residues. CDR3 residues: CASSLGLGVTYEQYF. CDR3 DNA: TGTGCCAGCAGCTTAGGGCTAGGTGTCACCTACGAGCAGTACTTC. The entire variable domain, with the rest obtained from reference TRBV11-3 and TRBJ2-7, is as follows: EAGVVQSPRYKIIEKKQPVAFWCNPISGHNTLYWYLQNLGQGPELLIRYENEEAVDDSQLPKDRFSAERLKGVDSTLKIQPAELGDSAVYLCASSLGLGVTYEQYFGPGTRLTVT.

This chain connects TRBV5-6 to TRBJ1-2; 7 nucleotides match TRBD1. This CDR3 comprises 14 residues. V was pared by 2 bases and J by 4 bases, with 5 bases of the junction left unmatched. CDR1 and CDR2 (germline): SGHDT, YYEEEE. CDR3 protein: CASSLAGTAYGYTF. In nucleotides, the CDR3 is TGTGCCAGCAGCTTAGCCGGGACAGCCTATGGCTACACCTTC.

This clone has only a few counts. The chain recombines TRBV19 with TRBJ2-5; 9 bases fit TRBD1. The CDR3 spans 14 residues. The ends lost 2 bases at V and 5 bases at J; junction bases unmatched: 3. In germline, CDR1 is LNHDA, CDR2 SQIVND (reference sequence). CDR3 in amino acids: CASSITGGAETQYF. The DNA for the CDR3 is TGTGCCAGTAGTATAACAGGGGGCGCGGAGACCCAGTACTTC.

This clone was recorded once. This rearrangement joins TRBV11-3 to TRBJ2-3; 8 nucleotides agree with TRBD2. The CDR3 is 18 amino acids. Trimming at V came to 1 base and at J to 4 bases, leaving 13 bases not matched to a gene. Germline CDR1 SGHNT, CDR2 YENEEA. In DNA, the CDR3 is TGTGCCAGCAGCTTAGGATCGGGAGGGCCGGGGTTCGCAGATACGCAGTATTTT. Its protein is CASSLGSGGPGFADTQYF. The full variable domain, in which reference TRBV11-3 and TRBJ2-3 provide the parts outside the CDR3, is EAGVVQSPRYKIIEKKQPVAFWCNPISGHNTLYWYLQNLGQGPELLIRYENEEAVDDSQLPKDRFSAERLKGVDSTLKIQPAELGDSAVYLCASSLGSGGPGFADTQYFGPGTRLTVL.

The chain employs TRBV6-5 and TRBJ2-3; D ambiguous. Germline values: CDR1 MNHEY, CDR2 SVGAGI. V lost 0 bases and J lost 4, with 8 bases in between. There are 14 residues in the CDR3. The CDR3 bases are TGTGCCAGCAGTTACTCCCCGGGTGCAGATACGCAGTATTTT. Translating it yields CASSYSPGADTQYF.

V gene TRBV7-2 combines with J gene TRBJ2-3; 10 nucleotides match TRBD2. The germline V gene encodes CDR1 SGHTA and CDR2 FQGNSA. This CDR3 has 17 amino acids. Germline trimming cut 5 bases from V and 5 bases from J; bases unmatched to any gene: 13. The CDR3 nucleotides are TGTGCCAGCAGCCACCGTGGAGCGGGGGGGCATCTAGATACGCAGTATTTT. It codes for CASSHRGAGGHLDTQYF.

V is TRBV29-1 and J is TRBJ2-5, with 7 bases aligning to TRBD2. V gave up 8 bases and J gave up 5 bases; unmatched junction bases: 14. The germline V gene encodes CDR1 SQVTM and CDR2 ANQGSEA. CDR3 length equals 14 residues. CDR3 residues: CSTARAGVGETQYF. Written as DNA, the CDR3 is TGCAGCACCGCAAGGGCGGGAGTCGGGGAGACCCAGTACTTC.

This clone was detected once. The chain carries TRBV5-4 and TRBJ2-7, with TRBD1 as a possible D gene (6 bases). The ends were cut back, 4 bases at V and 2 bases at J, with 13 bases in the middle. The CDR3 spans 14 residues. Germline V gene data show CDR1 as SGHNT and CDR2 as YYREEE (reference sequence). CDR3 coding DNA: TGTGCCAGCAGCCACCAGGGGCTCCCCTACGAGCAGTACTTC. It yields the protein CASSHQGLPYEQYF.

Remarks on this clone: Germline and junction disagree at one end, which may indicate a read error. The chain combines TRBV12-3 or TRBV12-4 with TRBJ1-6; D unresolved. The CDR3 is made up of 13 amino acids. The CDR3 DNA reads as TGTGCCGGCAGGCGCGATGGTCCTTCACCCCTCCACTTT. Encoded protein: CAGRRDGPSPLHF.

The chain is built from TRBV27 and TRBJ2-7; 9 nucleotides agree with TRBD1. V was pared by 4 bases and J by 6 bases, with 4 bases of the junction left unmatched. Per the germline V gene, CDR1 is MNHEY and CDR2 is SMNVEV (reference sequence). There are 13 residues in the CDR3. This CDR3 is CASSWDREGEQYF. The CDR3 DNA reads TGTGCCAGCAGTTGGGACAGGGAAGGCGAGCAGTACTTC.